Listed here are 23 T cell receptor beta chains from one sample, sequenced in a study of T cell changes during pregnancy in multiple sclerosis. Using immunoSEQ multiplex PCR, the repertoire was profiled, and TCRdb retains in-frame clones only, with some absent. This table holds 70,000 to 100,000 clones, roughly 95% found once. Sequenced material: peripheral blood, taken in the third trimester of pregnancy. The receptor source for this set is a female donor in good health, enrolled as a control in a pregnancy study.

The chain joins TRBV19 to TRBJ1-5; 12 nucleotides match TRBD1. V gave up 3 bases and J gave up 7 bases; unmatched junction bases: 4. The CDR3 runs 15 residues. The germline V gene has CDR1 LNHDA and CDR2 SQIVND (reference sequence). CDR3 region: CASSMGQGAHQPQHF. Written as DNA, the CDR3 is TGTGCCAGTAGTATGGGACAGGGGGCACACCAGCCCCAGCATTTT.

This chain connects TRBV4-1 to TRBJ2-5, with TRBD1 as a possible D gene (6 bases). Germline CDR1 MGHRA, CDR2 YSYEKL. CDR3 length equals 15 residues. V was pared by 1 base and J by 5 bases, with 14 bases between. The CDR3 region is CASSQVKGVGETQYF. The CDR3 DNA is TGCGCCAGCAGCCAAGTCAAGGGGGTCGGGGAGACCCAGTACTTC.

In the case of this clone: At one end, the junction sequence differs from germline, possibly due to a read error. The CDR3 DNA sequence: TGCAGTGTTGGGAGGGGTTTCAACCCGAACTTC. It is translated as CSVGRGFNPNF. The rearrangement uses TRBV20-1 and TRBJ2-5, with 7 bases that match TRBD2. The CDR3 has 11 residues. CDR1 and CDR2 from the germline V gene are DFQATT and SNEGSKA (reference sequence).

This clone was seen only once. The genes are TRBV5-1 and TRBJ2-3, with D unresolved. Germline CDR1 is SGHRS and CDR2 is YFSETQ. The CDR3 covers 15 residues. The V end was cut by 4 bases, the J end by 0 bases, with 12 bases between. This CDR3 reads CASSQALLSTDTQYF. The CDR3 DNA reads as TGCGCCAGCAGCCAAGCGCTTTTGAGCACAGATACGCAGTATTTT.

The CDR3 region is CASSQLAGGNLLSEQYF. CDR3 sequence (DNA): TGCGCCAGCAGCCAACTAGCGGGAGGGAACTTATTGAGCGAGCAGTACTTC. This chain links TRBV4-1 with TRBJ2-7, with 12 bases aligning to TRBD2. Germline CDR1 is MGHRA and CDR2 is YSYEKL. The CDR3 consists of 17 residues. V shed 2 bases, J shed 6 bases, and the junction held 11 bases outside the gene matches.

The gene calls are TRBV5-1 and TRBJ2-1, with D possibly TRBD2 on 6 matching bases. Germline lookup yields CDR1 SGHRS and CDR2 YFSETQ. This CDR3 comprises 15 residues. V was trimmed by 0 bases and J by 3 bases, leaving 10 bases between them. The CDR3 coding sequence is TGCGCCAGCAGCTTGGAAGCTAGCGTCTACAATGAGCAGTTCTTC. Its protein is CASSLEASVYNEQFF.

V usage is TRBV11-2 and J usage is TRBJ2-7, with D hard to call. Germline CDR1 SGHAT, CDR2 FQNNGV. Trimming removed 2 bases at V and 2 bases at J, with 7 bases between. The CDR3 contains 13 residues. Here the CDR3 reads CASSLNSPYEQYF. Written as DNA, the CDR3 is TGTGCCAGCAGCTTAAACAGCCCCTACGAGCAGTACTTC.

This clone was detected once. DNA of the CDR3: TGTGCCAGCTCACCCGCAGGGGGTATCGACACTGAAGCTTTCTTT. This gives the protein CASSPAGGIDTEAFF. The V call is TRBV18, the J call TRBJ1-1; 7 bases fit TRBD1. The trim removed 3 bases at V and 3 bases at J, leaving 7 bases unmatched. CDR1 KGHSH and CDR2 LQKENI come from the germline V gene. The CDR3 is 15 amino acids.

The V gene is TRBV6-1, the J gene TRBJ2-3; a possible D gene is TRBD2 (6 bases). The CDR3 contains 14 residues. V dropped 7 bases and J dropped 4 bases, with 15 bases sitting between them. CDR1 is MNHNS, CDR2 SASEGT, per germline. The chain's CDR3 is CASTEEGEADTQYF. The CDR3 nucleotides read TGTGCCAGCACCGAGGAAGGGGAGGCAGATACGCAGTATTTT.

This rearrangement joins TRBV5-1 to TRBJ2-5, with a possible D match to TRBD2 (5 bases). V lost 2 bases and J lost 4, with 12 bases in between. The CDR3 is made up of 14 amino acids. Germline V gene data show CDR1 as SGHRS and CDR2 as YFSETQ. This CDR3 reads CASSLLSGGETQYF. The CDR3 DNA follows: TGCGCCAGCAGCTTACTGTCAGGAGGAGAGACCCAGTACTTC.

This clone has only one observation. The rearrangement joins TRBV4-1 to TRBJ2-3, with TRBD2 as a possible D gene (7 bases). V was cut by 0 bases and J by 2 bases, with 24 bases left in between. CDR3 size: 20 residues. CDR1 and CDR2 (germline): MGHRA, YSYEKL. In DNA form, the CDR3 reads TGCGCCAGCAGCCAAGAAGACGCGGTAGGGGGGACTACCACCACAGATACGCAGTATTTT. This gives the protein CASSQEDAVGGTTTTDTQYF.

CDR3 nucleotide sequence: TGTGCCAGCGGAGGGGGCAGGTCCTATGGCTACACCTTC. Translated, it gives CASGGGRSYGYTF. The chain combines TRBV11-2 with TRBJ1-2; 7 bases fit TRBD1. The CDR3 spans 13 residues. Looked up from germline, CDR1 is SGHAT and CDR2 is FQNNGV. V gave up 8 bases and J gave up 4 bases; unmatched junction bases: 7.

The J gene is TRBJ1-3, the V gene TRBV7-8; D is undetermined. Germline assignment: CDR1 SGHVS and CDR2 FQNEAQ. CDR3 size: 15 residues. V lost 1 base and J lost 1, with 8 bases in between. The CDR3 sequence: CASSLVEGSGNTIYF. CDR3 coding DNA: TGTGCCAGCAGCTTAGTTGAGGGATCTGGAAACACCATATATTTT.

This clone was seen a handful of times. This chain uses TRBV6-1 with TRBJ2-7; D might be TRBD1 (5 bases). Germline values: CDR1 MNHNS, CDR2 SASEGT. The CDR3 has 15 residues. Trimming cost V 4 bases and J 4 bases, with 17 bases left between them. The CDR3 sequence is CASSGRGHALYEQYF. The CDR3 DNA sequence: TGTGCCAGCAGTGGCCGCGGACACGCATTATACGAGCAGTACTTC.

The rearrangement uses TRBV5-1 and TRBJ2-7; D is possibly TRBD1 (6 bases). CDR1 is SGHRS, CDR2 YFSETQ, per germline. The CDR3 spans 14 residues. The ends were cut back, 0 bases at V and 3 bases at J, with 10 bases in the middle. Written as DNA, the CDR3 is TGCGCCAGCAGCTTGGCCGAGGGGGTCTACGAGCAGTACTTC. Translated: CASSLAEGVYEQYF. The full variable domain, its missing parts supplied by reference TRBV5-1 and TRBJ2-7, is KAGVTQTPRYLIKTRGQQVTLSCSPISGHRSVSWYQQTPGQGLQFLFEYFSETQRNKGNFPGRFSGRQFSNSRSEMNVSTLELGDSALYLCASSLAEGVYEQYFGPGTRLTVT.

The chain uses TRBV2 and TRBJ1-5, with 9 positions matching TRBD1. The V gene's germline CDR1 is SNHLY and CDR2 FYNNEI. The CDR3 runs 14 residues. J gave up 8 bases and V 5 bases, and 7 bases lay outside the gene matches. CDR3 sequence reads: CASSPDRGVEPQHF. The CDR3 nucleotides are TGTGCCAGCAGTCCGGACAGGGGAGTCGAGCCCCAGCATTTT. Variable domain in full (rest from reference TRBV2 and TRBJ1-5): EPEVTQTPSHQVTQMGQEVILRCVPISNHLYFYWYRQILGQKVEFLVSFYNNEISEKSEIFDDQFSVERPDGSNFTLKIRSTKLEDSAMYFCASSPDRGVEPQHFGDGTRLSIL.

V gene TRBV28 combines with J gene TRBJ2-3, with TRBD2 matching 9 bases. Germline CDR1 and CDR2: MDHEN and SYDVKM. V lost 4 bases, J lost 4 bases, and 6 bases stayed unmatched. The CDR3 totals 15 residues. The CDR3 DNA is TGTGCCAGCAGTTCGGCGGGGGGGGCGGCAGATACGCAGTATTTT. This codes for CASSSAGGAADTQYF.

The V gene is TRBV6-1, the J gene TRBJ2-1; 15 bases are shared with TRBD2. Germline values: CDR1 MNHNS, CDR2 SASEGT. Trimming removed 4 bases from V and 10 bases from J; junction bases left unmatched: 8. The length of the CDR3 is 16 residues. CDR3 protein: CASSGGLAGGFREQFF. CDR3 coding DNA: TGTGCCAGCAGTGGCGGACTAGCGGGAGGGTTCAGAGAGCAGTTCTTC.

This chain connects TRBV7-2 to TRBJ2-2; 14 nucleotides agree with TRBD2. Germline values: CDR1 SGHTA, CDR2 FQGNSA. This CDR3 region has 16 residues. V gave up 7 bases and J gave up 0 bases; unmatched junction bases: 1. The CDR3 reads CASTGLAGANTGELFF. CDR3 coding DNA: TGTGCCAGCACGGGACTAGCGGGAGCGAACACCGGGGAGCTGTTTTTT.

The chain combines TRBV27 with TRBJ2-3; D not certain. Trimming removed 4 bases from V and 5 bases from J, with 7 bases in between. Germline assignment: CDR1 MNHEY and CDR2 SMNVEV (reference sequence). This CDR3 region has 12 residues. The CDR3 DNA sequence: TGTGCCAGCAGTTCCCTAGGAGATACGCAGTATTTT. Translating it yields CASSSLGDTQYF.

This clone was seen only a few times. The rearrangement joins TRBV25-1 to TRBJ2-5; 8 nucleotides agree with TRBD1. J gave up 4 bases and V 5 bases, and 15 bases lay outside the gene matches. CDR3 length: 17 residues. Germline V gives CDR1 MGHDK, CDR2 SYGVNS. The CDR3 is CASSSRGLYSGGETQYF. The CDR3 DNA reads TGTGCCAGCAGTAGCAGGGGGCTTTACTCAGGTGGAGAGACCCAGTACTTC.

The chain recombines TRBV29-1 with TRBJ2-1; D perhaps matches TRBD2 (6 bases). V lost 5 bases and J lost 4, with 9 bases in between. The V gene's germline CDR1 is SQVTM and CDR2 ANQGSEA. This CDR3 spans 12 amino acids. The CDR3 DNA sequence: TGCAGCGTTCAGACTAGGTACAATGAGCAGTTCTTC. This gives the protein CSVQTRYNEQFF.

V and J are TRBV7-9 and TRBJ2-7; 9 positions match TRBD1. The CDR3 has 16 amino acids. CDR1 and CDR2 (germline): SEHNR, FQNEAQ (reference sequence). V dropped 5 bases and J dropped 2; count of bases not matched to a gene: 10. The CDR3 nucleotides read TGTGCCAGCAGCACCCAAGACAGGGGGGAAACCTACGAGCAGTACTTC. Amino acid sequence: CASSTQDRGETYEQYF.